These T cell receptor beta chains were read from a single sample in a study of blood T cell repertoires in COVID-19. Clones were sequenced by immunoSEQ multiplex PCR, and TCRdb holds only the in-frame ones, with some missing. The top ten clones hold approximately 2% of a sample with about 270,000 clones, 85% to 90% of them seen once. Input material: PBMCs or T cells enriched from blood (not recorded which). The origin of the receptors is a woman aged 55-70 years in a cohort exposed to, infected with or recovered from COVID-19 (not recorded which). Each CDR3 is given with its conserved first and last residue. The D gene is left open where the match is weak. The size field is filled for only some rows; it gives once, few, many or a size class.

TGTGCCAGCAGCGTACAGGGTCAGAACACTGAAGCTTTCTTT | CASSVQGQNTEAFF | . | . | TRBJ1-1 | TRBV9
TGTGCCAGCAGCTTACTACCGACAGGGCATACTGAAGCTTTCTTT | CASSLLPTGHTEAFF | . | TRBD1 | TRBJ1-1 | TRBV7-9
TGTGCCAGCAGCGACGGGACTCGTGAAAATCAGCCCCAGCATTTT | CASSDGTRENQPQHF | . | . | TRBJ1-5 | TRBV3-1/TRBV3-2
TGTGCCAGCAGCCTGAGCGGGAGTGCTTACAATGAGCAGTTCTTC | CASSLSGSAYNEQFF | . | TRBD2 | TRBJ2-1 | TRBV11-2
TGTGCCAGCACCGTACCGACAGTATATAATTCACCCCTCCACTTT | CASTVPTVYNSPLHF | . | . | TRBJ1-6 | TRBV6-6
TGTGCCAGCAGCTCTTCAGGGAGGTTGGGTTCACCCCTCCACTTT | CASSSSGRLGSPLHF | few | . | TRBJ1-6 | TRBV7-9
TGTGCCAGCAGCCCCTCCACAGGGGGCCGGTCAGGCACTGAAGCTTTCTTT | CASSPSTGGRSGTEAFF | . | TRBD1 | TRBJ1-1 | TRBV7-9
TGTGCCAGCAGTCGGACACCGAACACTGAAGCTTTCTTT | CASSRTPNTEAFF | . | . | TRBJ1-1 | TRBV28
TGTGCCAGCAGTGAACAGGGGGCTTCCTACGAGCAGTACTTC | CASSEQGASYEQYF | . | TRBD1 | TRBJ2-7 | TRBV2
TGTGCCAGCAGCACACGGGACAGGGGCGGCGAGCAGTACTTC | CASSTRDRGGEQYF | once | TRBD1 | TRBJ2-7 | TRBV3-1/TRBV3-2
TGCAGTGCGTCCAGGGGTGAAAAACTGTTTTTT | CSASRGEKLFF | . | . | TRBJ1-4 | TRBV20-1
TGTGCCAGCAGTTCACCGGGACAGACTATTGGTAATGAGCAGTTCTTC | CASSSPGQTIGNEQFF | . | TRBD1 | TRBJ2-1 | TRBV28
TGTGCCAGCAGCCAAAGGCAGGGGTATGGCTACACCTTC | CASSQRQGYGYTF | once | . | TRBJ1-2 | TRBV3-1/TRBV3-2
TGTGCCACGAGGGAGATAGGACTAGCGGGAGAGACCCAGTACTTC | CATREIGLAGETQYF | . | TRBD2 | TRBJ2-5 | TRBV19
TGTGCCTGGAGTGGGGGACTAAACAATGAGCAGTTCTTC | CAWSGGLNNEQFF | . | TRBD2 | TRBJ2-1 | TRBV30
TGTGCCACCAGCAGAGATCAGTCGCGGGAGAATCAGTACTTC | CATSRDQSRENQYF | . | TRBD2 | TRBJ2-7 | TRBV15
TGCGCCAGCAGCTTCTCTAGCGGGCCAACCTACGAGCAGTACTTC | CASSFSSGPTYEQYF | few | TRBD2 | TRBJ2-7 | TRBV5-1
TGCGCCAGCAGCCCCCTAGCGGGAGGGATAGGCGAGCAGTTCTTC | CASSPLAGGIGEQFF | . | TRBD2 | TRBJ2-1 | TRBV4-1
TGTGCCAGCCGTAGAGGGGAGGACTATGGCTACACCTTC | CASRRGEDYGYTF | . | . | TRBJ1-2 | TRBV2
TGTGCCAGCAGCTTATTTGGGACAGGGTCCCCGAACACTGAAGCTTTCTTT | CASSLFGTGSPNTEAFF | . | TRBD1 | TRBJ1-1 | TRBV11-2
TGTGCCAGCGGGGGAGGGGGCAATGAGCAGTTCTTC | CASGGGGNEQFF | . | . | TRBJ2-1 | TRBV11-1
TGTGCCAGCAGTTCGGAGAGGGAGGCGTTTTATGGCTACACCTTC | CASSSEREAFYGYTF | . | . | TRBJ1-2 | TRBV2
TGCGCCAGCAGCCAAGACGGCGCAGGGAAAGACAATGAGCAGTTCTTC | CASSQDGAGKDNEQFF | few | . | TRBJ2-1 | TRBV4-3
TGTGCCACCGCGCCCAACAGGGACTCCTACGAGCAGTACTTC | CATAPNRDSYEQYF | . | . | TRBJ2-7 | TRBV2
TGTGCCAGCAGCTTAGGAGAGTTTTGGGGAGGGCTTGAGGCGGATACGCAGTATTTT | CASSLGEFWGGLEADTQYF | . | TRBD2 | TRBJ2-3 | TRBV7-9
TGTGCCAGCAGTTTAGGTTGGGGGGGAGATACGCAGTATTTT | CASSLGWGGDTQYF | . | TRBD2 | TRBJ2-3 | TRBV28
TGTGCCAGCAGCTTAGGATCGAGCGGGGTGAGAACTGAAGCTTTCTTT | CASSLGSSGVRTEAFF | . | . | TRBJ1-1 | TRBV7-3
TGCAGCGTTTACGGGACCGGGGAGCTGTTTTTT | CSVYGTGELFF | . | . | TRBJ2-2 | TRBV29-1
TGTGCCAGCAGCCCCCGGACAGCCACTAATGAAAAACTGTTTTTT | CASSPRTATNEKLFF | . | . | TRBJ1-4 | TRBV28